Sequencing of this TCR beta chain was carried out in a study of blood T cell repertoires in COVID-19 (dated by TCRdb to 2019 to 2021). About the full investigation: Collaborator samples came from the United States, Italy and Spain and covered acute and convalescent phases of COVID-19. A freely available public database, intended as a resource for researchers studying the immune response to SARS-CoV-2, is where the repertoires were released. Samples came from the ongoing ImmuneRACE study (first 160 participants) plus 1,254 subjects from 6 global collaborators. The prospective study material was composed of cDNA or gDNA derived from T cells, B-cell-depleted T cells, or PBMCs. Nearly every sample came with metadata listing a de-identified subject ID, COVID-19 status, age in years and sex. Deeply sampled blood TCRbeta repertoires from subjects exposed to, actively infected with, or recovered from COVID-19 were included in the dataset. Where available, HLA class I and class II types were obtained from metadata supplied by the sample provider rather than from assay-based typing. The research as a whole found: How much clinical and demographic metadata was included differed by source and by participant, and the metadata was provided uncurated.

Each collaborating institution followed its own protocols to collect whole blood in K2EDTA tubes. For TCRbeta analysis, collaborators shipped samples in one of three forms: frozen whole blood, isolated PBMCs, or DNA extracted from either of those sample types. The immunoSEQ Assay, a bias-controlled multiplex PCR, was used to amplify TCRbeta CDR3 regions from genomic DNA. Processing in the source paper ran as follows. Within the assay, amplification of reference gene primers was used to estimate how many nucleated cells each sample contained. To quantify the absolute abundance of each unique TCRbeta CDR3 rearrangement, sequence reads were collapsed and filtered. For each sample, productive Simpson clonality was calculated as the square root of Simpson's diversity index over productive rearrangements. TCRdb limited this immuneACCESS table to in-frame rearrangements with V and J called. A share of clones is missing; checked studies link under half to unresolved V genes, and the rest is unexplained. V, J and clone size were drawn from that table, and D and trimming were deduced from the DNA. Within this sample are 95,000 to 150,000 clones, with 85% of them counted one time only. The ten biggest clones cover about a quarter of the sample.

Note on this clone: Its antigen remains unidentified. It has no much larger one-base neighbor in the sample; base qualities were not kept.

CDR1 ENHRY and CDR2 SYGVKD are derived from the germline V gene. Compared with germline, V lacks 10 bases and J lacks 6 bases; bases without a gene match: 8. The CDR3 measures 14 amino acids from cysteine to phenylalanine. The DNA shown is the 42-base CDR3, in frame from base 1. This sequence uses TRBV10-3 and TRBJ2-1, and TRBD2 aligns with 11 junction nucleotides. This TCR was sampled from an elderly woman with acute or convalescent COVID-19. Sequenced input: peripheral blood. The encoded CDR3 is CASATSGGLNEQFF. The DNA sequence is TGTGCCAGTGCAACTAGCGGGGGCCTCAATGAGCAGTTCTTC.